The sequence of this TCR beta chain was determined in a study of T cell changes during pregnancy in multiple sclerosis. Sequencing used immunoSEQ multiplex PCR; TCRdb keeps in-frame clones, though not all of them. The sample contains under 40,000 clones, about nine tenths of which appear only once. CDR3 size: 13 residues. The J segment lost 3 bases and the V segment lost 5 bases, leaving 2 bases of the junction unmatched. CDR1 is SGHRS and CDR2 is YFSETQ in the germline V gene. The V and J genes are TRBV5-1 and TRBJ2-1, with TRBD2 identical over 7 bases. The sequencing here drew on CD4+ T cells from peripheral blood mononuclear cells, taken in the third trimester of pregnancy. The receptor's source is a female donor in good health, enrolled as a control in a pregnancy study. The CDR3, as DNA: TGCGCCAGCAGGCAGCGGGACTACAATGAGCAGTTCTTC. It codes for CASRQRDYNEQFF.